This entry concerns a single T cell receptor (beta chain). Antigen unknown. Generated by immunoSEQ multiplex PCR, the TCRdb table keeps only in-frame clones and is missing some. The repertoire has about 1.4 million clones, more than 95% of them found once; the top ten carry over 1%. V was clipped by 6 bases and J by 0 bases, with 11 bases between them. CDR1 is MNHNY and CDR2 is SVGAGI in the germline V gene (reference sequence). The CDR3 is 14 residues long. The entry originates in a study of shared clonotypes between healthy human individuals. Study observations and caveats: When naive CD4 clonotypes were compared across a handful of donors, approximately 5% were shared.

The investigators split CD4+ cells into a CD45RA+ naive subset and a CD45RA-negative memory subset. The sequenced material came from naive CD4+ T cells sorted from blood. Subset reported: CD45RA+ positively selected. The sequence derives from a young man in good health. V usage is TRBV6-6 and J usage is TRBJ1-1, with D unresolved. In DNA form, the CDR3 reads TGTGCCAGCAGCCGGCCGAATATGAACACTGAAGCTTTCTTT. Its protein is CASSRPNMNTEAFF.